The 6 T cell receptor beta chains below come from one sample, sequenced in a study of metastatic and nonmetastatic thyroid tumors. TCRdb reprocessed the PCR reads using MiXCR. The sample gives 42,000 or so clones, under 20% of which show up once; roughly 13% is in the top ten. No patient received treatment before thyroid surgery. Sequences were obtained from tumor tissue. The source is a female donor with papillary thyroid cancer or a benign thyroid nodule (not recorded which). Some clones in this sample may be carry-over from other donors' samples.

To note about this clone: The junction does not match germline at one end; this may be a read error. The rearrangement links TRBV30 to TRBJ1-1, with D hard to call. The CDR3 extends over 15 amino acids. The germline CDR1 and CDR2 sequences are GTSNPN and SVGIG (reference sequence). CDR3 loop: CAWSPVKPMNTEASF. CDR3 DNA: TGTGCCTGGAGTCCAGTAAAGCCTATGAACACTGAAGCTTCCTTT.

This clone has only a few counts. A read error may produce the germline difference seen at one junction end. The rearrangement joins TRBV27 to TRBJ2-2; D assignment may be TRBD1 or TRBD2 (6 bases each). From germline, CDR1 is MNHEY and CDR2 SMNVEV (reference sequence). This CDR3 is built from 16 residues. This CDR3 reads CASSLTGAQHTGEPFF. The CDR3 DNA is TGTGCCAGCAGTCTTACGGGGGCGCAGCACACCGGGGAGCCGTTTTTT.

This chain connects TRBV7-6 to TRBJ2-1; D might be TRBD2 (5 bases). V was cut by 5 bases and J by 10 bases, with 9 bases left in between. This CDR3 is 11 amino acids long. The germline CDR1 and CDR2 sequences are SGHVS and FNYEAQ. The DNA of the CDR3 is TGTGCCAGCAGCCCCGGGAACGAGCAGTTCTTC. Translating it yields CASSPGNEQFF. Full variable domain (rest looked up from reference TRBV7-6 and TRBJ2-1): GAGVSQSPRYKVTKRGQDVALRCDPISGHVSLYWYRQALGQGPEFLTYFNYEAQQDKSGLPNDRFSAERPEGSISTLTIQRTEQRDSAMYRCASSPGNEQFFGPGTRLTVL.

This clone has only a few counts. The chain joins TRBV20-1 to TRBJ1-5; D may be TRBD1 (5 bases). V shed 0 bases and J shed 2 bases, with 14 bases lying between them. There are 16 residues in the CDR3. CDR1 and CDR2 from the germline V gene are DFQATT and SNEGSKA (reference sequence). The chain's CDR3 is CSARDGSRGGNQPQHF. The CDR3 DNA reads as TGCAGTGCTAGAGATGGAAGTCGGGGGGGCAATCAGCCCCAGCATTTT.

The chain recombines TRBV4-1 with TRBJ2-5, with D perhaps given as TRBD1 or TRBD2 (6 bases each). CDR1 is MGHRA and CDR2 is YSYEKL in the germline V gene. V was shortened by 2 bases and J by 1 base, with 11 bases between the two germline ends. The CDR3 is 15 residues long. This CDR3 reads CASSQNREVQETQYF. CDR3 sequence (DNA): TGCGCCAGCAGCCAAAACAGGGAGGTCCAAGAGACCCAGTACTTC.

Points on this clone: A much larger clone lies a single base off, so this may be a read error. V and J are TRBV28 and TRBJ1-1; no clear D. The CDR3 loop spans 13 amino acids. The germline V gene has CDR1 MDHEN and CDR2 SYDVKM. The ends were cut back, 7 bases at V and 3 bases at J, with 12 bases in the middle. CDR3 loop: CASIPAEDTEAFF. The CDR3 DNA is TGTGCCAGCATCCCCGCAGAGGACACTGAAGCTTTCTTT.